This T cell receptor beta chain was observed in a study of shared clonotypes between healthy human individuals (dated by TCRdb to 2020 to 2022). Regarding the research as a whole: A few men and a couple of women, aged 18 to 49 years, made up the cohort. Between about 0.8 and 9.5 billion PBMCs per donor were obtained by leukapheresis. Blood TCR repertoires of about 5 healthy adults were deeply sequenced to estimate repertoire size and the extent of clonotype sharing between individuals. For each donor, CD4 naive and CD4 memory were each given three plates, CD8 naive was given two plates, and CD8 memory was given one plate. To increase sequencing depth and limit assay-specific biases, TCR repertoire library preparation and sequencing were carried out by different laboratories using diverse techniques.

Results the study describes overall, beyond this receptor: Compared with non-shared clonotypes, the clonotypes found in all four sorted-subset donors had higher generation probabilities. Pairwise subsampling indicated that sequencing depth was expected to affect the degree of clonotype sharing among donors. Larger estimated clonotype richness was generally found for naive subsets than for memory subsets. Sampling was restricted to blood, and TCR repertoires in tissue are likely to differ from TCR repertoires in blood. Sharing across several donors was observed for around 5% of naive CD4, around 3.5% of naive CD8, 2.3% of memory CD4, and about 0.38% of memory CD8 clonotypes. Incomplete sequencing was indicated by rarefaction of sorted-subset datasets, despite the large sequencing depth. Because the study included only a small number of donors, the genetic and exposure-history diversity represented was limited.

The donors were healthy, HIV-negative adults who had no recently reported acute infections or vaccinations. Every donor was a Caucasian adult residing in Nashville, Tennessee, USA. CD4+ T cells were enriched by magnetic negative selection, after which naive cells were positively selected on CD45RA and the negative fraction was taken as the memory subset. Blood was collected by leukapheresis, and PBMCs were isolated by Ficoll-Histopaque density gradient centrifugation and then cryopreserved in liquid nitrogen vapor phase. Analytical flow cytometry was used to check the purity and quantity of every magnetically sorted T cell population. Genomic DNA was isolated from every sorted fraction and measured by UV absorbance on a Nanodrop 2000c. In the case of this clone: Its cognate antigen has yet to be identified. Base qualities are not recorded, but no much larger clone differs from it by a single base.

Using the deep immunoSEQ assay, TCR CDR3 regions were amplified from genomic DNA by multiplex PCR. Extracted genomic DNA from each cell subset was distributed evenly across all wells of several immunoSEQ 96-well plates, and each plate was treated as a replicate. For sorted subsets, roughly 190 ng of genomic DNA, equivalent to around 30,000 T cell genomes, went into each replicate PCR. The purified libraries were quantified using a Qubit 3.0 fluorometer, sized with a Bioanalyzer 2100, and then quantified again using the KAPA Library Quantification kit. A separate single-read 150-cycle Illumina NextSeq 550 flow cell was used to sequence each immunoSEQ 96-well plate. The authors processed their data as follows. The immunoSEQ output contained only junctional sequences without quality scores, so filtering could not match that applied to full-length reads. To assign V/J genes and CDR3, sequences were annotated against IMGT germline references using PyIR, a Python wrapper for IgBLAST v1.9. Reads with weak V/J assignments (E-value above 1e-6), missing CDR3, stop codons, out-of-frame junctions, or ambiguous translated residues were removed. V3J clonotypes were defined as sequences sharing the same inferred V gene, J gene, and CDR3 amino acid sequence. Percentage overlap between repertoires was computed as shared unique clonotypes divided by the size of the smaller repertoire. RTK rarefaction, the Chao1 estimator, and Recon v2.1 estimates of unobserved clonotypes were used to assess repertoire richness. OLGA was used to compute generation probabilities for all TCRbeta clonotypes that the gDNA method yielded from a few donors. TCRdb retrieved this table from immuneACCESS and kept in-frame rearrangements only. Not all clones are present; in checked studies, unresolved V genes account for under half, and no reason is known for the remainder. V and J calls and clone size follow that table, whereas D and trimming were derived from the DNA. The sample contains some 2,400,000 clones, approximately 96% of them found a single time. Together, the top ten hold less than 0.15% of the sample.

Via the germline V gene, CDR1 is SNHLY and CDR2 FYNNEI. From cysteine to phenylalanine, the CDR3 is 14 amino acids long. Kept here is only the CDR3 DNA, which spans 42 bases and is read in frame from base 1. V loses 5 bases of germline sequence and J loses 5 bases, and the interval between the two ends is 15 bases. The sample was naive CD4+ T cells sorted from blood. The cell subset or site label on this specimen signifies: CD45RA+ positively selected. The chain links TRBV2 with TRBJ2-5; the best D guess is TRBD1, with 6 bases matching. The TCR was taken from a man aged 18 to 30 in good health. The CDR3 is CASSWGREGETQYF. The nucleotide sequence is TGTGCCAGCAGTTGGGGGCGCGAGGGTGAGACCCAGTACTTC.